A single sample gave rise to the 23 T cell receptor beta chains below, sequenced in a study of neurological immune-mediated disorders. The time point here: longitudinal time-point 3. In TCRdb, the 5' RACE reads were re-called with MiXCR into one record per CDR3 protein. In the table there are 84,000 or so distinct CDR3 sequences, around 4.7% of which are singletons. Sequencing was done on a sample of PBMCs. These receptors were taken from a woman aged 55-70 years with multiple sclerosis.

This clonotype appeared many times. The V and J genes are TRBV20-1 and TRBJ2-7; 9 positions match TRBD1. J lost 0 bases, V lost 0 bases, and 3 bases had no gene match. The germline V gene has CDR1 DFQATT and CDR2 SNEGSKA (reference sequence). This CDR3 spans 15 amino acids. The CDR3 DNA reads TGCAGTGCTAGAGATCCGGGACAGGGCTCCTACGAGCAGTACTTC. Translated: CSARDPGQGSYEQYF.

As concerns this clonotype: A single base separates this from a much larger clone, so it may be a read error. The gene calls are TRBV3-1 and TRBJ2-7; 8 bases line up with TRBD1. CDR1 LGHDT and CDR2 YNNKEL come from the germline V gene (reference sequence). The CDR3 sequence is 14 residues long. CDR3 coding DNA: TGTGACAGCAGCCGGGGACAGGCTGCGTACGAGCAGTACTTC. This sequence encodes CDSSRGQAAYEQYF.

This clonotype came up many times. DNA for the CDR3: TGTGCCAGCAGCTTAGGAGCAAATAATTCACCCCTCCACTTT. Protein sequence: CASSLGANNSPLHF. The V gene is TRBV7-2, the J gene TRBJ1-6; D unresolved. V lost 1 base, J lost 5 bases, and 6 bases lay in between. This CDR3 is built from 14 residues. Germline-derived CDR1 and CDR2 are SGHTA and FQGNSA.

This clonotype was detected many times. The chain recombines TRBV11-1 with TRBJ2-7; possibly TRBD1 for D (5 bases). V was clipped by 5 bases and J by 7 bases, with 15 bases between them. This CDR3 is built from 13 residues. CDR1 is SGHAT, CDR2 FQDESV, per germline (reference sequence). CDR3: CASSPTVLREQYF. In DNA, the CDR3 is TGTGCCAGCAGCCCGACAGTCTTGCGGGAGCAGTACTTC.

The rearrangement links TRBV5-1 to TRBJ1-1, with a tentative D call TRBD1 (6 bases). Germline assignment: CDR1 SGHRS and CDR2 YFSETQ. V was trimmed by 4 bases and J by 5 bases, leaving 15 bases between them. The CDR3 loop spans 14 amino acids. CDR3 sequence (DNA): TGCGCCAGCAGCGAAAACAGGGTTCGGACTGAAGCTTTCTTT. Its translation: CASSENRVRTEAFF.

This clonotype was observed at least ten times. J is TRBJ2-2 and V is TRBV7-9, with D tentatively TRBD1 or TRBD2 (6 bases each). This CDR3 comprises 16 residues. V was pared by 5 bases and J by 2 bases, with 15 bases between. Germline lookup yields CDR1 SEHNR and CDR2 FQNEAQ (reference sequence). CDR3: CASSPTGAPNTGELFF. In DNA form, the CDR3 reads TGTGCCAGCAGCCCAACGGGGGCGCCCAACACCGGGGAGCTGTTTTTT.

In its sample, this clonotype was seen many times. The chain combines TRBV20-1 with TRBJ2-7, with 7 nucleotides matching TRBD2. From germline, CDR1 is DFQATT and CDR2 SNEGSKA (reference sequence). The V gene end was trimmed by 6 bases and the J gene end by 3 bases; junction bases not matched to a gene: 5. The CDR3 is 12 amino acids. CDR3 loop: CSAASGGYEQYF. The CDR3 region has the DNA TGCAGTGCAGCTAGCGGCGGCTACGAGCAGTACTTC.

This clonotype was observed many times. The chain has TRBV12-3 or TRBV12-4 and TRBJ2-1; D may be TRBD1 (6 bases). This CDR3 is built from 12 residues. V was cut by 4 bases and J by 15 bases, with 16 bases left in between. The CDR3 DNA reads TGTGCCAGCAGTTCACAGGGCCCTAGGCCGTTCTTC. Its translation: CASSSQGPRPFF.

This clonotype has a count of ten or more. The CDR3 loop is CASSSLPMTLVGTDTQYF. The CDR3, as DNA: TGTGCCAGCTCTTCACTCCCAATGACCTTAGTTGGCACAGATACGCAGTATTTT. The chain couples TRBV18 to TRBJ2-3; D is unclear. Trimming took off 6 bases at V and 1 base at J, with 23 bases between the two ends. The length of the CDR3 is 18 residues. Germline CDR1 reads KGHSH; CDR2 reads LQKENI.

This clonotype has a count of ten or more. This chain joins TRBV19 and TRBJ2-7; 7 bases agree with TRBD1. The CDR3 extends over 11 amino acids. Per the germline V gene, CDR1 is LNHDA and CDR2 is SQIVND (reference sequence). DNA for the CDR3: TGTGTCTGGGACAGTTCCTACGAGCAGTACTTC. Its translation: CVWDSSYEQYF.

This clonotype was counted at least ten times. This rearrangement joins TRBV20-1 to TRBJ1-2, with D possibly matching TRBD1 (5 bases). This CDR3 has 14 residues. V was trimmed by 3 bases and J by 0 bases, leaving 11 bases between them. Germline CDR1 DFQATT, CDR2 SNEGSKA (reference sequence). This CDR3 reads CSASTQATNYGYTF. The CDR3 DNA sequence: TGCAGTGCTAGCACACAGGCCACTAACTATGGCTACACCTTC.

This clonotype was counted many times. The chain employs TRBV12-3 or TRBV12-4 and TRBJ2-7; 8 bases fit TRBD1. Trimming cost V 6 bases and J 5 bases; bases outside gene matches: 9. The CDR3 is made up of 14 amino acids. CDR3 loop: CASRARGQGNEQYF. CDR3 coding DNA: TGTGCCAGCAGGGCCAGGGGGCAAGGAAACGAGCAGTACTTC.

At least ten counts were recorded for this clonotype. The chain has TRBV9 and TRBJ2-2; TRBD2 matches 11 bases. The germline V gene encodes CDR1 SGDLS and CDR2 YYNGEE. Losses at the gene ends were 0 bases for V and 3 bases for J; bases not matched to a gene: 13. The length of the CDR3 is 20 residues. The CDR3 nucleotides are TGTGCCAGCAGCGTAGCTCGGCGGGGTAGCGGGGGGGCCGACACCGGGGAGCTGTTTTTT. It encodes CASSVARRGSGGADTGELFF. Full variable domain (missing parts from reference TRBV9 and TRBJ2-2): DSGVTQTPKHLITATGQRVTLRCSPRSGDLSVYWYQQSLDQGLQFLIQYYNGEERAKGNILERFSAQQFPDLHSELNLSSLELGDSALYFCASSVARRGSGGADTGELFFGEGSRLTVL.

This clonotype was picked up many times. The CDR3 DNA follows: TGCGCCAGCAGCACCGGACAGGGGAATAATTCACCCCTCCACTTT. The encoded protein is CASSTGQGNNSPLHF. The chain uses TRBV5-1 and TRBJ1-6; 9 bases are shared with TRBD1. Trimming at V came to 4 bases and at J to 5 bases, leaving 4 bases not matched to a gene. From germline, CDR1 is SGHRS and CDR2 YFSETQ. CDR3 length: 15 residues.

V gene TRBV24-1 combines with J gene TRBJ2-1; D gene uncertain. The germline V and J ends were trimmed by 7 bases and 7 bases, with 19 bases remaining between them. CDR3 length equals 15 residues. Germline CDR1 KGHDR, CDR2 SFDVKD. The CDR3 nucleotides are TGTGCCACCAGCGGTATAGACATCCGACTTAATGAGCAGTTCTTC. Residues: CATSGIDIRLNEQFF.

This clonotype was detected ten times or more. CDR3 protein: CASRAASGTITQETQYF. In DNA form, the CDR3 reads TGTGCCAGCAGGGCCGCTAGCGGGACTATAACCCAAGAGACCCAGTACTTC. The chain uses TRBV2 and TRBJ2-5, with TRBD2 identical over 9 bases. J was trimmed by 1 base and V by 6 bases; bases with no gene match: 12. The CDR3 extends over 17 amino acids. Germline V gene data show CDR1 as SNHLY and CDR2 as FYNNEI.

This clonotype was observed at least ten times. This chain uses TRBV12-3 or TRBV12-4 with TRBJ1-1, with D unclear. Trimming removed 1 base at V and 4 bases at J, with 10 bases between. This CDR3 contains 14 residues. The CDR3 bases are TGTGCCAGCAGTTTAGAGGCGGGTATCACTGAAGCTTTCTTT. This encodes CASSLEAGITEAFF.

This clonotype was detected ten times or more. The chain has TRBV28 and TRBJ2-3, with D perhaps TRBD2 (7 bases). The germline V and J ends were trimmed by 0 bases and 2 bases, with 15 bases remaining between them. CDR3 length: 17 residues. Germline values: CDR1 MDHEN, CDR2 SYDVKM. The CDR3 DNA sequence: TGTGCCAGCAGTTTATGGTTGGCGGGGGCCGTCACAGATACGCAGTATTTT. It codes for CASSLWLAGAVTDTQYF. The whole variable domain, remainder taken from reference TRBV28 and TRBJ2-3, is DVKVTQSSRYLVKRTGEKVFLECVQDMDHENMFWYRQDPGLGLRLIYFSYDVKMKEKGDIPEGYSVSREKKERFSLILESASTNQTSMYLCASSLWLAGAVTDTQYFGPGTRLTVL.

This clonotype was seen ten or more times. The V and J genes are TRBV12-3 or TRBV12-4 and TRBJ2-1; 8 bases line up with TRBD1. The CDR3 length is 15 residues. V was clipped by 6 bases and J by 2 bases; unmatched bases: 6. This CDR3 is CASSSTGDPYNEQFF. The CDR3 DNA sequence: TGTGCCAGCAGCTCGACAGGGGATCCCTACAATGAGCAGTTCTTC.

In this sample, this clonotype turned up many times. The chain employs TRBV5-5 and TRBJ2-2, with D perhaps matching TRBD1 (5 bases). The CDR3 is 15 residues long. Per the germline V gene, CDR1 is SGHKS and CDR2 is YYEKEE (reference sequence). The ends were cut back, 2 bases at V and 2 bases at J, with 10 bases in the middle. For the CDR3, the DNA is TGTGCCAGCAGCTTCCCTAGGGGTAACACCGGGGAGCTGTTTTTT. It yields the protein CASSFPRGNTGELFF.

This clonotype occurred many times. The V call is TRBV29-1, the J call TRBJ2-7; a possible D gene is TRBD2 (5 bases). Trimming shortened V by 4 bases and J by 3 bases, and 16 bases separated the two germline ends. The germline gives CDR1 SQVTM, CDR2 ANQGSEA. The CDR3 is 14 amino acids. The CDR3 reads CSVVPGNQFYEQYF. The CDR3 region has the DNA TGCAGCGTTGTGCCCGGGAACCAATTCTACGAGCAGTACTTC.

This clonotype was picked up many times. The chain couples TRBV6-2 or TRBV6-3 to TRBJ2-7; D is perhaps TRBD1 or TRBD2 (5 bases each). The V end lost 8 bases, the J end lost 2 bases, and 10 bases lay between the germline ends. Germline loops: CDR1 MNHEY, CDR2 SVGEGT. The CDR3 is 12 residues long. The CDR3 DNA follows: TGTGCCAGCGGGGGAATGACCTACGAGCAGTACTTC. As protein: CASGGMTYEQYF.

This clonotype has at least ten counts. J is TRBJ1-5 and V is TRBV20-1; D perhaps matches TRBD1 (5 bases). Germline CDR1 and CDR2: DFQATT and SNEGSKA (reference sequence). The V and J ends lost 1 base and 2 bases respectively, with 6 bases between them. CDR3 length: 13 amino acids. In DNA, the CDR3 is TGCAGTGCTAGAGTAGGGGGCAATCAGCCCCAGCATTTT. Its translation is CSARVGGNQPQHF.